The 28 T cell receptor beta chains given below trace back to one sample, sequenced in a study of technical replicates of blood from a handful of donors. Here immunoSEQ multiplex PCR was the method, and the copy in TCRdb shows in-frame clones only, minus some. This table has approximately 70,000 clones, approximately 97% appearing once. Sequenced input: T cells isolated from PBMCs. The receptors here all came from a human donor in good health.

The rearrangement joins TRBV11-3 to TRBJ2-2; TRBD2 agrees at 11 bases. In germline, CDR1 is SGHNT, CDR2 YENEEA. This CDR3 spans 15 amino acids. J was trimmed by 4 bases and V by 6 bases; bases with no gene match: 4. The CDR3 DNA follows: TGTGCCAGCAGTTCGACTAGCGGGACCACCGGGGAGCTGTTTTTT. This encodes CASSSTSGTTGELFF.

The genes are TRBV11-3 and TRBJ2-7; 7 nucleotides align to TRBD2. The length of the CDR3 is 15 residues. J was trimmed by 0 bases and V by 1 base; bases with no gene match: 3. Germline values: CDR1 SGHNT, CDR2 YENEEA. The CDR3 here is CASSLGLADSYEQYF. In DNA, the CDR3 is TGTGCCAGCAGCTTAGGCCTAGCGGACTCCTACGAGCAGTACTTC.

This sequence joins TRBV11-3 and TRBJ2-3; a possible D gene is TRBD2 (6 bases). CDR3 length equals 16 residues. Trimming removed 6 bases at V and 0 bases at J, with 16 bases between. CDR1 is SGHNT, CDR2 YENEEA, per germline. The CDR3 DNA reads as TGTGCCAGCAGTCTCACCGGGGGTACTAGCACAGATACGCAGTATTTT. It yields the protein CASSLTGGTSTDTQYF.

The chain recombines TRBV9 with TRBJ2-7; TRBD2 agrees at 14 bases. V shed 0 bases and J 4 bases; nucleotides not matched to a gene: 3. This CDR3 spans 16 amino acids. Germline-derived CDR1 and CDR2 are SGDLS and YYNGEE. The CDR3 bases are TGTGCCAGCAGCGTAGGGGGACTAGCGGGAGCATACGAGCAGTACTTC. Protein product: CASSVGGLAGAYEQYF. The full variable domain, in which reference TRBV9 and TRBJ2-7 provide the parts outside the CDR3, is DSGVTQTPKHLITATGQRVTLRCSPRSGDLSVYWYQQSLDQGLQFLIQYYNGEERAKGNILERFSAQQFPDLHSELNLSSLELGDSALYFCASSVGGLAGAYEQYFGPGTRLTVT.

V gene TRBV27 combines with J gene TRBJ2-1; D is undetermined. This CDR3 is built from 13 residues. V shed 6 bases and J shed 0 bases, with 6 bases lying between them. Per the germline V gene, CDR1 is MNHEY and CDR2 is SMNVEV (reference sequence). CDR3 DNA sequence: TGTGCCAGCAGGGGCAGCTCCTACAATGAGCAGTTCTTC. This encodes CASRGSSYNEQFF.

The gene calls are TRBV18 and TRBJ2-7, with no clear D. Germline lookup yields CDR1 KGHSH and CDR2 LQKENI. The V end was cut by 3 bases, the J end by 2 bases, with 11 bases between. This CDR3 is built from 14 residues. CDR3 sequence (DNA): TGTGCCAGCTCACCCGATCGGGTGCCCTACGAGCAGTACTTC. Amino acid sequence: CASSPDRVPYEQYF.

The chain combines TRBV7-3 with TRBJ2-4; 10 nucleotides match TRBD1. The CDR3 has 15 residues. J gave up 4 bases and V 6 bases, and 6 bases lay outside the gene matches. The germline V gene encodes CDR1 SGHTA and CDR2 FQGTGA. Written as DNA, the CDR3 is TGTGCCAGCAGTCCGGACAGGGGGACGAAAAACATTCAGTACTTC. Translated, it gives CASSPDRGTKNIQYF.

The CDR3 sequence is CASSKGWDRKSYEQYF. In DNA form, the CDR3 reads TGTGCCAGCAGCAAGGGTTGGGACAGGAAATCCTACGAGCAGTACTTC. This chain connects TRBV5-4 to TRBJ2-7, with TRBD1 matching 8 bases. V shed 4 bases and J 1 base; nucleotides not matched to a gene: 10. The CDR3 runs to 16 residues. Germline V CDR1 and CDR2: SGHNT, YYREEE (reference sequence).

This rearrangement joins TRBV12-5 to TRBJ2-7; the D gene is possibly TRBD1 (6 bases). CDR3 length: 14 residues. Germline-derived CDR1 and CDR2 are LGHNT and FRNRAP. The ends were cut back, 5 bases at V and 2 bases at J, with 13 bases in the middle. The CDR3 DNA reads as TGTGCTAGTGGTCCCGGGACACCAGCCTACGAGCAGTACTTC. This sequence encodes CASGPGTPAYEQYF.

The chain employs TRBV28 and TRBJ2-7; TRBD1 is a possible D gene (5 bases). Trimming left V 6 bases short and J 2 bases short, with 11 bases between. The CDR3 covers 13 residues. The germline CDR1 and CDR2 sequences are MDHEN and SYDVKM. CDR3 residues: CASRPTGTYEQYF. The CDR3 DNA reads TGTGCCAGCAGACCTACAGGAACCTACGAGCAGTACTTC.

The chain recombines TRBV4-3 with TRBJ2-1; D is perhaps TRBD1 (6 bases). CDR3 length: 17 residues. Trimming took 1 base from V and 7 from J, leaving 20 bases between them. Germline lookup yields CDR1 LGHNA and CDR2 YSLEER. The CDR3 DNA sequence: TGCGCCAGCAGCCAAGTAGGGCAGGGGTATTGGAAAAATGAGCAGTTCTTC. It yields the protein CASSQVGQGYWKNEQFF.

V and J are TRBV6-5 and TRBJ1-5; 9 bases are shared with TRBD1. The length of the CDR3 is 14 residues. Unmatched junction bases numbered 5, after V lost 3 bases and J lost 8 bases. Per the germline V gene, CDR1 is MNHEY and CDR2 is SVGAGI. CDR3 amino acids: CASSYTGGDEPQHF. CDR3 nucleotide sequence: TGTGCCAGCAGTTATACAGGGGGCGATGAGCCCCAGCATTTT.

This rearrangement joins TRBV30 to TRBJ2-7, with 9 bases matching TRBD1. Germline assignment: CDR1 GTSNPN and CDR2 SVGIG (reference sequence). The CDR3 has 15 amino acids. Trimming cost V 2 bases and J 3 bases; bases outside gene matches: 8. The CDR3: CAWSQPGTGLYEQYF. The CDR3 DNA reads as TGTGCCTGGAGTCAGCCCGGGACAGGGCTCTACGAGCAGTACTTC.

CDR3 loop: CASSSTSGRAPGELFF. As DNA, the CDR3 is TGTGCCAGCAGCTCGACTAGCGGGAGGGCCCCAGGGGAGCTGTTTTTT. The V call is TRBV5-6, the J call TRBJ2-2; 14 nucleotides line up with TRBD2. The CDR3 sequence is 16 residues long. Germline V gene data show CDR1 as SGHDT and CDR2 as YYEEEE. With V trimmed by 3 bases and J by 8 bases, 6 bases remained unmatched.

This CDR3 reads CASSSLGGAVEAFF. CDR3 in DNA: TGCGCCAGCAGCTCCTTAGGGGGCGCGGTTGAAGCTTTCTTT. The genes are TRBV4-1 and TRBJ1-1, with 7 nucleotides matching TRBD1. The V and J ends lost 5 bases and 7 bases, in that order; junction bases with no gene match: 10. Germline V CDR1 and CDR2: MGHRA, YSYEKL. The CDR3 sequence is 14 residues long.

The V gene is TRBV7-8, the J gene TRBJ2-7; D is ambiguous. CDR3 length: 15 residues. Trimming stripped 2 bases from V and 2 bases from J, with 13 bases between. Germline CDR1 reads SGHVS; CDR2 reads FQNEAQ. CDR3 sequence (DNA): TGTGCCAGCAGCTTAAGCGTGGTCAGACCCTACGAGCAGTACTTC. It encodes CASSLSVVRPYEQYF.

This chain joins TRBV19 and TRBJ1-5; TRBD1 matches 10 bases. The CDR3 loop spans 15 amino acids. Germline CDR1 and CDR2: LNHDA and SQIVND (reference sequence). V lost 9 bases and J lost 2; bases outside the gene matches: 7. As DNA, the CDR3 is TGTGCCAGCTGCCCCGGGACAGGGGGCAATCAGCCCCAGCATTTT. Translated: CASCPGTGGNQPQHF. Drawing the rest from reference TRBV19 and TRBJ1-5, the complete variable domain is DGGITQSPKYLFRKEGQNVTLSCEQNLNHDAMYWYRQDPGQGLRLIYYSQIVNDFQKGDIAEGYSVSREKKESFPLTVTSAQKNPTAFYLCASCPGTGGNQPQHFGDGTRLSIL.

The gene calls are TRBV4-1 and TRBJ2-7, with 9 nucleotides matching TRBD2. The V segment lost 1 base and the J segment 4 bases; nucleotides outside the gene matches: 11. The CDR3 consists of 17 residues. Per the germline V gene, CDR1 is MGHRA and CDR2 is YSYEKL. The CDR3 sequence: CASSQGDVSGSGYEQYF. The CDR3 DNA follows: TGCGCCAGCAGCCAAGGGGATGTTAGCGGGAGCGGATACGAGCAGTACTTC.

This clone has a single count. This sequence joins TRBV4-1 and TRBJ2-7; D is ambiguous. V lost 5 bases, J lost 4 bases, and 15 bases lay in between. Germline V lookup: CDR1 MGHRA, CDR2 YSYEKL. The CDR3 loop spans 14 amino acids. The CDR3 nucleotides read TGCGCCAGCAGCTTAGTATTAACAGAGTACGAGCAGTACTTC. Its protein is CASSLVLTEYEQYF.

This clone was seen once. The chain joins TRBV11-2 to TRBJ2-2; TRBD1 is a possible D gene (5 bases). The CDR3 covers 12 residues. Trimming took off 3 bases at V and 12 bases at J, with 11 bases between the two ends. CDR1 SGHAT and CDR2 FQNNGV come from the germline V gene. The CDR3 sequence: CASSLGQGKLFF. The CDR3 nucleotides read TGTGCCAGCAGCTTGGGGCAGGGAAAGCTGTTTTTT. The full variable domain, with the rest looked up from reference TRBV11-2 and TRBJ2-2, is EAGVAQSPRYKIIEKRQSVAFWCNPISGHATLYWYQQILGQGPKLLIQFQNNGVVDDSQLPKDRFSAERLKGVDSTLKIQPAKLEDSAVYLCASSLGQGKLFFGEGSRLTVL.

The chain carries TRBV7-9 and TRBJ2-4, with TRBD1 matching 9 bases. The trim removed 2 bases at V and 6 bases at J, leaving 8 bases unmatched. CDR1 and CDR2 (germline): SEHNR, FQNEAQ (reference sequence). This CDR3 contains 16 residues. The CDR3 here is CASSLLRTGAGNIQYF. The CDR3 region has the DNA TGTGCCAGCAGCTTATTGAGGACAGGGGCCGGAAACATTCAGTACTTC.

The CDR3 spells CASSQGAFNTGELFF. For the CDR3, the DNA is TGCGCCAGCAGCCAAGGAGCCTTTAACACCGGGGAGCTGTTTTTT. This sequence joins TRBV4-3 and TRBJ2-2; D gene ambiguous. The V end was cut by 1 base, the J end by 2 bases, with 8 bases between. CDR1 and CDR2 (germline): LGHNA, YSLEER. The CDR3 sequence is 15 residues long.

This chain joins TRBV7-8 and TRBJ2-1; 9 bases map to TRBD2. Per the germline V gene, CDR1 is SGHVS and CDR2 is FQNEAQ. V dropped 1 base and J dropped 8; count of bases not matched to a gene: 6. The CDR3 extends over 15 amino acids. The DNA for the CDR3 is TGTGCCAGCAGCTTAGGCCTAGCGGGAAGCGATGAGCAGTTCTTC. The encoded protein is CASSLGLAGSDEQFF.

V usage is TRBV30 and J usage is TRBJ2-7; D perhaps matches TRBD1 (6 bases). This CDR3 spans 14 amino acids. Germline CDR1 and CDR2: GTSNPN and SVGIG (reference sequence). Trimming left V 5 bases short and J 0 bases short, with 14 bases between. CDR3 sequence: CAWGADSSSYEQYF. Written as DNA, the CDR3 is TGTGCCTGGGGTGCGGACAGCAGCTCCTACGAGCAGTACTTC.

The CDR3 region is CATSRDRGVNTEAFF. The CDR3 nucleotides read TGTGCCACCAGCAGAGATCGAGGCGTGAACACTGAAGCTTTCTTT. This chain uses TRBV15 with TRBJ1-1; no reliable D call. V gave up 0 bases and J gave up 0 bases, with 8 bases separating them. Germline CDR1 and CDR2: LNHNV and YYDKDF (reference sequence). This CDR3 spans 15 amino acids.

The rearrangement joins TRBV7-9 to TRBJ2-7; the D gene is possibly TRBD2 (6 bases). This CDR3 is 15 amino acids long. The germline gives CDR1 SEHNR, CDR2 FQNEAQ (reference sequence). Trimming removed 4 bases at V and 3 bases at J, with 16 bases between. The CDR3, as DNA: TGTGCCAGCAGCTCAACGGGACTCCCAAACTACGAGCAGTACTTC. It is translated as CASSSTGLPNYEQYF. The variable domain in full, with the rest retrieved from reference TRBV7-9 and TRBJ2-7, is DTGVSQNPRHKITKRGQNVTFRCDPISEHNRLYWYRQTLGQGPEFLTYFQNEAQLEKSRLLSDRFSAERPKGSFSTLEIQRTEQGDSAMYLCASSSTGLPNYEQYFGPGTRLTVT.

This chain links TRBV2 with TRBJ2-7; maybe TRBD2 (6 bases). Per germline, CDR1 SNHLY and CDR2 FYNNEI. Trimming cost V 10 bases and J 3 bases, with 16 bases left between them. The CDR3 runs 13 residues. DNA of the CDR3: TGTGCCACCTTAACCGGGAGAGGCTACGAGCAGTACTTC. Amino acids: CATLTGRGYEQYF.

This chain joins TRBV11-3 and TRBJ1-2; D gene ambiguous. The CDR3 totals 13 residues. Trimming removed 5 bases from V and 3 bases from J, with 10 bases in between. Germline CDR1 and CDR2: SGHNT and YENEEA. DNA for the CDR3: TGTGCCAGCAGCCTCTACGGTCACTATGGCTACACCTTC. Amino acids: CASSLYGHYGYTF.